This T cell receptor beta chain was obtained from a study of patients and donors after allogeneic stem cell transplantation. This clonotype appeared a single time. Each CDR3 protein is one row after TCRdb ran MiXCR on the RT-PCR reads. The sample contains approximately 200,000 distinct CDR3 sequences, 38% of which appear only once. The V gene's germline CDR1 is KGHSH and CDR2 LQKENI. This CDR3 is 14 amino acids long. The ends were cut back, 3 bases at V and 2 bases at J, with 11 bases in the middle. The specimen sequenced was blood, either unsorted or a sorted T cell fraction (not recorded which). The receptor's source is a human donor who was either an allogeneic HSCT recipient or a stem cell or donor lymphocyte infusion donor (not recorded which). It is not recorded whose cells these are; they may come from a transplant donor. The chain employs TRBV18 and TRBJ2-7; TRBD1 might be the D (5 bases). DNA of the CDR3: TGTGCCAGCTCACCTACTGGACAAGCCTACGAGCAGTACTTC. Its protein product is CASSPTGQAYEQYF.